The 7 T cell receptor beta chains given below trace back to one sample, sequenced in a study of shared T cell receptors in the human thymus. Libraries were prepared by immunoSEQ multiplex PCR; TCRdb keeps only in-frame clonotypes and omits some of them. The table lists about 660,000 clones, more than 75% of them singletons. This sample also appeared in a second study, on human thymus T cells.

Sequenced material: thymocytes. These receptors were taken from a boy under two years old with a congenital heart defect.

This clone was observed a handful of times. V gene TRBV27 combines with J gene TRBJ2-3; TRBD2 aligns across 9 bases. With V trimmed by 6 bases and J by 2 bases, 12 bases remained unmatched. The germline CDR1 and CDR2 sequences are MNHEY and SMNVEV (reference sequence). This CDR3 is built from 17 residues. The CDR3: CASSHRAGGGVTDTQYF. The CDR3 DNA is TGTGCCAGCAGCCATCGCGCGGGAGGGGGTGTCACAGATACGCAGTATTTT.

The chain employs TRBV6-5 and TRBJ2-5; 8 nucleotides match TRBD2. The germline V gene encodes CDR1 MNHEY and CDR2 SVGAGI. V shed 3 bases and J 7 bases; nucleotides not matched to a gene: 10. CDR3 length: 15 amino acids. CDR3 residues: CASSYSSGSQGTQYF. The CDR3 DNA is TGTGCCAGCAGTTATTCGAGCGGGAGTCAGGGGACCCAGTACTTC.

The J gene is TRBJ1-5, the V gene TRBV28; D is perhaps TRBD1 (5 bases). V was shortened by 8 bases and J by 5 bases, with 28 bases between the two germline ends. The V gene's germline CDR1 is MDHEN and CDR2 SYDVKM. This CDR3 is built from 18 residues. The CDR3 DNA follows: TGTGCCAGCGTCGCTCGAGGGGAGGGATCGGCCCCGGATCAGCCCCAGCATTTT. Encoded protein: CASVARGEGSAPDQPQHF. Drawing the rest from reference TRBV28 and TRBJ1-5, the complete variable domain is DVKVTQSSRYLVKRTGEKVFLECVQDMDHENMFWYRQDPGLGLRLIYFSYDVKMKEKGDIPEGYSVSREKKERFSLILESASTNQTSMYLCASVARGEGSAPDQPQHFGDGTRLSIL.

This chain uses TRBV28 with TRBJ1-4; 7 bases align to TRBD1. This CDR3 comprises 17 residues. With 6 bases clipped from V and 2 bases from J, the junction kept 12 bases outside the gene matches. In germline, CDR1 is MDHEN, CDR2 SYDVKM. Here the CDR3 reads CASRQDRRPATNEKLFF. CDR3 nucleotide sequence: TGTGCCAGCAGGCAGGACAGGCGCCCTGCCACTAATGAAAAACTGTTTTTT.

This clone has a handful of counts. This CDR3 is CASRGDRADYGYTF. In DNA form, the CDR3 reads TGTGCCAGCAGGGGGGACAGGGCAGACTATGGCTACACCTTC. V gene TRBV6-1 combines with J gene TRBJ1-2; 9 bases are shared with TRBD1. With 6 bases clipped from V and 3 bases from J, the junction kept 5 bases outside the gene matches. The germline V gene has CDR1 MNHNS and CDR2 SASEGT. The CDR3 totals 14 residues.

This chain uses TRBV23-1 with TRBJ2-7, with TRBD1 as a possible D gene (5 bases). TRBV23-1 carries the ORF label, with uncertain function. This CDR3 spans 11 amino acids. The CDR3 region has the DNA TGCGGGACAACACGAAGCTACGAGCAGTACTTC. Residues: CGTTRSYEQYF.

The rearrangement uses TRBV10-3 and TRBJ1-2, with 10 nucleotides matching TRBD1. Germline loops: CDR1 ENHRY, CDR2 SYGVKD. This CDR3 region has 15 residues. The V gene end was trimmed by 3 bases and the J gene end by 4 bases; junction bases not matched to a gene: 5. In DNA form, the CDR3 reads TGTGCCATCAGTGACGGGACAGGGGATGGCTATGGCTACACCTTC. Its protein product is CAISDGTGDGYGYTF.